The clone carrying this T cell receptor (beta chain) was recorded a few times. CDR1 LGHNA and CDR2 YSLEER come from the germline V gene. The V gene lost 3 bases and the J gene lost 4 bases, with 15 bases spanning the gap. This CDR3 spans 15 amino acids. The source of the sample is a study of blood T cell repertoires in COVID-19. For the study at large: Sample material is recorded as cDNA or gDNA derived from T cells, B-cell-depleted T cells, or PBMCs.

As processed by the authors: Scientists estimated how many nucleated cells there were by amplifying reference gene primers. TCRdb's copy holds only in-frame clones and misses some; the assay was immunoSEQ multiplex PCR. From that table come the V and J calls and clone size; the DNA was used to work out D and trimming. The sample consists of fewer than 120,000 clones, 87% of them appearing once. V gene TRBV4-3 combines with J gene TRBJ1-1, with D tentatively TRBD1 (5 bases). The sequence came from a human donor in a cohort sampled during active COVID-19. Sequencing used peripheral blood. CDR3 amino acids: CASSHLLGGVTEAFF. CDR3 sequence (DNA): TGCGCCAGCAGCCACCTTTTGGGAGGGGTCACTGAAGCTTTCTTT.